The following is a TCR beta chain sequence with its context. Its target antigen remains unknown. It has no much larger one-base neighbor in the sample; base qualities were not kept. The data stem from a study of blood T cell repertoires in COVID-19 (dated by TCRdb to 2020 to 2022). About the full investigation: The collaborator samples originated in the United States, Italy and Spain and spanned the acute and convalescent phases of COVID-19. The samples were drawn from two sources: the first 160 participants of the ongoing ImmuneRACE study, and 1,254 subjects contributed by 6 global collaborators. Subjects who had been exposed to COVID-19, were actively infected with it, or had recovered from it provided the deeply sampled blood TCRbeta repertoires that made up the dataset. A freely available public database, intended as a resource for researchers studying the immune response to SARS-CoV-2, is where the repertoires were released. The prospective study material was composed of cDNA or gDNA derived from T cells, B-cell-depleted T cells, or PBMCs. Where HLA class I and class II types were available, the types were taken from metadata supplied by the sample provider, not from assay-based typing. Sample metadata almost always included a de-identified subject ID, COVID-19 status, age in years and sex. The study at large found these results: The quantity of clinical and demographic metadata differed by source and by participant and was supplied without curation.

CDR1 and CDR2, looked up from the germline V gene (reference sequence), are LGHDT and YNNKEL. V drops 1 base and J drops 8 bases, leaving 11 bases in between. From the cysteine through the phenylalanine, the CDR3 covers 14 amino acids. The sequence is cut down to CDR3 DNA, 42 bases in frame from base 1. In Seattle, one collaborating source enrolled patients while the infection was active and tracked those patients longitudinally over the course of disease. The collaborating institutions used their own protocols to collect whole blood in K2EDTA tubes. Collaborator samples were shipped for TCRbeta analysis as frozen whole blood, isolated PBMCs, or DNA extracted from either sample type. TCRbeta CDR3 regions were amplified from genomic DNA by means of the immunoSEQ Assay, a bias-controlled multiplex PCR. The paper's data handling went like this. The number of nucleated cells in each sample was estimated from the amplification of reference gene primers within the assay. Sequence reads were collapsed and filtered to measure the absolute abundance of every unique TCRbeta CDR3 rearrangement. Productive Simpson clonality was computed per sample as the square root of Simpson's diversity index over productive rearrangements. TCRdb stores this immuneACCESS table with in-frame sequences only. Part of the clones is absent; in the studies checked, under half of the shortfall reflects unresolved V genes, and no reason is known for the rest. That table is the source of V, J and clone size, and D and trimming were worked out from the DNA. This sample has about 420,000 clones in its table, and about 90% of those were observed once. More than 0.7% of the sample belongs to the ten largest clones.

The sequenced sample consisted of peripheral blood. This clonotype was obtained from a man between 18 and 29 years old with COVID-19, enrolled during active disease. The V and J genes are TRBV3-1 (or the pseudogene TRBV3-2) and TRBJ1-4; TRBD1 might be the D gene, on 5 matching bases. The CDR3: CASSQVRVGEKLFF. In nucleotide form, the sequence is TGTGCCAGCAGCCAAGTCAGGGTGGGCGAAAAACTGTTTTTT.